This T cell receptor beta chain comes out of a study of beta chain features in type 1 diabetes. This clone has more than one count but fewer than ten. Its antigen remains unknown. The investigators reverse transcribed all of the isolated RNA, so they sequenced expressed TCRB transcripts. The table came from immunoSEQ multiplex PCR; TCRdb's copy has only in-frame clones and leaves some out. This sample carries around 110,000 clones, over 15% of them seen once, and the ten largest clones take 2% to 3%. The CDR3 sequence is 14 residues long. Trimming took 8 bases from V and 5 from J; bases not matched to a gene: 12. The germline V gene encodes CDR1 MDHEN and CDR2 SYDVKM. Study conclusions and caveats: Individuals with type 1 diabetes displayed fewer insertions and more deletions at VDJ junctions. Among all four CD4+ subsets, Type 1 diabetes patients had TCRB CDR3s that were moderately but significantly shorter.

Material for sequencing was central memory CD4+ T cells from blood. The receptor was isolated from a man aged 30-40 years with type 1 diabetes. V is TRBV28 and J is TRBJ2-7; 7 nucleotides align to TRBD1. The CDR3 nucleotides are TGTGCCAGCGGTAAAGGGGGCCAGTTCAACGAGCAGTACTTC. Translated, it gives CASGKGGQFNEQYF.